Detailed here is one TCR beta chain. Looked up from germline, CDR1 is GTSNPN and CDR2 is SVGIG (reference sequence). This CDR3 has 16 residues. V shed 5 bases, J shed 8 bases, and the junction held 19 bases outside the gene matches. Only in-frame clones appear in the TCRdb table, and some are missing; sequencing was by immunoSEQ multiplex PCR. There are under 250,000 clones in the sample; about 86% occur only once, and under 1.5% lies in the top ten. This sample stems from a study of blood T cell repertoires in COVID-19. This receptor was taken from a woman aged 40 to 55 with acute COVID-19. The sequencing sample was made of PBMCs or T cells enriched from blood (not recorded which). The chain combines TRBV30 with TRBJ2-7; 9 positions match TRBD1. As DNA, the CDR3 is TGTGCCTGGGCGTCGCAGTGGGGGACAGGGACTTCAAAGCAGTACTTC. Its protein product is CAWASQWGTGTSKQYF.